This TCR beta chain emerged from a study of T-cell memory formation after mild COVID-19. At the level of the study: TCR clustering was largely donor specific.

This clonotype has more than one count but fewer than ten. The antigen is unknown. TCRdb passed the 5' RACE reads through MiXCR, listing each CDR3 protein once. The sample lists 500,000 to 600,000 distinct CDR3 sequences, more than 15% occurring once. The CDR3 loop spans 14 amino acids. Looked up from germline, CDR1 is GTSNPN and CDR2 is SVGIG (reference sequence). Trimming left V 0 bases short and J 5 bases short, with 11 bases between. Findings and limits, study-wide: Some clones that responded turned up in pre-infection memory, which suggests that cross-reactive memory joined in. Proof of SARS-CoV-2 specificity was absent for the second-wave clones that crested on day 37. Clones that got smaller from day 15 to 85 had even CD4/CD8, while clones growing later tipped toward CD4+.

The sequencing input was PBMCs or a T cell subset sorted from them (not recorded which). The clonotype comes from an adult woman who had mild COVID-19 (a few samples of this study predate the infection). Cell type and time point are not known. V is TRBV30 and J is TRBJ1-5; D unresolved. This CDR3 reads CAWSVRARDQPQHF. For the CDR3, the DNA is TGTGCCTGGAGTGTAAGGGCAAGGGATCAGCCCCAGCATTTT.